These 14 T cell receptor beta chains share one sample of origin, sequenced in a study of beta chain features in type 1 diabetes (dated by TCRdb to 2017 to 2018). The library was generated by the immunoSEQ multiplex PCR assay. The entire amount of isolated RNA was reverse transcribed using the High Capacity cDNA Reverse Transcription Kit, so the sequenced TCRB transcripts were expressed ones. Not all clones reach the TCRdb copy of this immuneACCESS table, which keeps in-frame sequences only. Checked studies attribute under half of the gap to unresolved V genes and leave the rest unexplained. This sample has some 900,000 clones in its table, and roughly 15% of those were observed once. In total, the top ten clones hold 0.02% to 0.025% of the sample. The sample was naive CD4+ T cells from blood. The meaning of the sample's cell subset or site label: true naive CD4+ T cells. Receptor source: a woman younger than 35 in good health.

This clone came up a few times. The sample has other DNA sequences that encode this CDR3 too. The CDR3 protein is CASSPPSGRAYNEQFF. CDR3 nucleotides: TGTGCCAGCTCCCCCCCTAGCGGGAGGGCCTACAATGAGCAGTTCTTC. The gene calls are TRBV18 and TRBJ2-1; 12 positions match TRBD2. V lost 6 bases and J lost 2; bases outside the gene matches: 5. The CDR3 loop spans 16 amino acids. Germline V gives CDR1 KGHSH, CDR2 LQKENI.

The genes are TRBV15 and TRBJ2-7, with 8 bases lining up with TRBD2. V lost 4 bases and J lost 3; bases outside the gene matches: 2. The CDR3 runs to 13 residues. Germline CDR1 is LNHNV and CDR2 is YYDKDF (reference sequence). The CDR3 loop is CATSISGIYEQYF. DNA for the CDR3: TGTGCCACCAGCATTAGCGGGATCTACGAGCAGTACTTC.

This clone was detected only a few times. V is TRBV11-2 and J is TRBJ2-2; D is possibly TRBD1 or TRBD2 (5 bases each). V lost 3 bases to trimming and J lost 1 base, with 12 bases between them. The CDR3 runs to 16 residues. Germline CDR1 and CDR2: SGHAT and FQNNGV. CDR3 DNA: TGTGCCAGCAGCTTGTCATGGGGGAGGAACACCGGGGAGCTGTTTTTT. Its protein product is CASSLSWGRNTGELFF.

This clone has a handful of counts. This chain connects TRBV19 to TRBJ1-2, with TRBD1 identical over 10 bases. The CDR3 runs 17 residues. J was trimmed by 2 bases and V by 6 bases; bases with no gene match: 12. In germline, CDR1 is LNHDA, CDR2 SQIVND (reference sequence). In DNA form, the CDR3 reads TGTGCCAGTAGCTCCACGGGACAGGGGATCCTCAACTATGGCTACACCTTC. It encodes CASSSTGQGILNYGYTF.

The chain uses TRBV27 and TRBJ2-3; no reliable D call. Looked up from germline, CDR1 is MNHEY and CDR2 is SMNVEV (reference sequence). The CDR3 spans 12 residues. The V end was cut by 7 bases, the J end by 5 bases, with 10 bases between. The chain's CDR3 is CASTTIGDTQYF. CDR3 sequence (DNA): TGTGCCAGCACAACGATTGGAGATACGCAGTATTTT.

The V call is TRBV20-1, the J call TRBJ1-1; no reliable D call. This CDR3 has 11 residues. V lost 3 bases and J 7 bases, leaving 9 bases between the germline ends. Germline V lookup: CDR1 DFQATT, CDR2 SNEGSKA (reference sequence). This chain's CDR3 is CSASRGFEAFF. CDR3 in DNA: TGCAGTGCTAGCCGGGGTTTTGAAGCTTTCTTT.

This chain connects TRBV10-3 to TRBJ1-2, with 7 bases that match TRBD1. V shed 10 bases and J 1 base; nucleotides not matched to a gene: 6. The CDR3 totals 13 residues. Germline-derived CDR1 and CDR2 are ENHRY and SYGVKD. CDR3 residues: CATADRSNYGYTF. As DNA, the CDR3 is TGTGCCACCGCGGACAGGAGTAACTATGGCTACACCTTC.

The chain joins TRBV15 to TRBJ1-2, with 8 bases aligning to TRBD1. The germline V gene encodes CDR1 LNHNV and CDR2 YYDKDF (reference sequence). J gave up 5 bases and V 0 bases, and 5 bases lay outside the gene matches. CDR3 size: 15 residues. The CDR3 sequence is CATSRDSNRGYGYTF. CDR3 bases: TGTGCCACCAGCAGAGACTCCAACAGGGGGTATGGCTACACCTTC.

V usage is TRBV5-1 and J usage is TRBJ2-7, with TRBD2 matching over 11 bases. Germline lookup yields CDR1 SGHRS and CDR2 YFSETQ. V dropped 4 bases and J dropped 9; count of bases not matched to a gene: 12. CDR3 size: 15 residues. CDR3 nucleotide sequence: TGCGCCAGCAGCACGTCGGGGACTAGCGGCGGTTGGCAGTACTTC. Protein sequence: CASSTSGTSGGWQYF.

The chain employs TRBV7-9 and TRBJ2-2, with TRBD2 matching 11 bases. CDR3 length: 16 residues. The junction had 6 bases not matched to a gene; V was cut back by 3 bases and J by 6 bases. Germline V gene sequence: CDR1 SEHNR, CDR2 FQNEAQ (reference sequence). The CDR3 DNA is TGTGCCAGCAGCTTTGGTAGCGGGAGGGCCCCCGGGGAGCTGTTTTTT. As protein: CASSFGSGRAPGELFF. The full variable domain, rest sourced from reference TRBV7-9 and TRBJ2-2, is DTGVSQNPRHKITKRGQNVTFRCDPISEHNRLYWYRQTLGQGPEFLTYFQNEAQLEKSRLLSDRFSAERPKGSFSTLEIQRTEQGDSAMYLCASSFGSGRAPGELFFGEGSRLTVL.

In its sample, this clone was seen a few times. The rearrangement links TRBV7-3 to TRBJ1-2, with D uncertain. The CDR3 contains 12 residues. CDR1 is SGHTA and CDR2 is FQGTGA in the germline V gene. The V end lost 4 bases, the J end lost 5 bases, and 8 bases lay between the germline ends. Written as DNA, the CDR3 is TGTGCCAGCAGCTCTGAGTTATATGGCTACACCTTC. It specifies CASSSELYGYTF.

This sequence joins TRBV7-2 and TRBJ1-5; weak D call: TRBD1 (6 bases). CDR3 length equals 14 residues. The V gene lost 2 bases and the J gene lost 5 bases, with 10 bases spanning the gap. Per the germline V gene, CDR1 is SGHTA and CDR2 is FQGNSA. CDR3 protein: CASSLPGDYQPQHF. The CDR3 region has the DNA TGTGCCAGCAGCTTACCAGGGGATTATCAGCCCCAGCATTTT.

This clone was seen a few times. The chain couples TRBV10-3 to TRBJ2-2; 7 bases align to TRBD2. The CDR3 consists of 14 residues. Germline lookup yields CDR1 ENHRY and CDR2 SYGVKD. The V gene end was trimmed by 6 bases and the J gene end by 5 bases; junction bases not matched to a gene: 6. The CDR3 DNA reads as TGTGCCATCAGCCGACTAGCTGGAACCGGGGAGCTGTTTTTT. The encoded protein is CAISRLAGTGELFF.

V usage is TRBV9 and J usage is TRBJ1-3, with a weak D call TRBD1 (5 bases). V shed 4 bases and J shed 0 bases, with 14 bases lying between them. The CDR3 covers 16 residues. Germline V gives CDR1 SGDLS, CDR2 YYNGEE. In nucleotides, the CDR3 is TGTGCCAGCAGCCCCTCCCCCGGGGGCTCTGGAAACACCATATATTTT. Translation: CASSPSPGGSGNTIYF.